This T cell receptor beta chain was documented in a study of T cells after posttransplantation cyclophosphamide. Overall study results and limits: TRB overlap between skin or GI tissue T cells and blood was limited.

This clone was recorded at least ten times. Antigen specificity is unknown. The CDR3 loop spans 17 amino acids. V lost 5 bases to trimming and J lost 3 bases, with 20 bases between them. CDR1 SGHAT and CDR2 FQDESV come from the germline V gene (reference sequence). Profiled with immunoSEQ multiplex PCR; TCRdb holds only in-frame clones, not every one. Listed for the sample are roughly 45,000 clones, none seen a single time. The chain recombines TRBV11-1 with TRBJ2-1; possibly TRBD2 for D (6 bases). The sequenced material came from PBMCs. The clonotype originates from a man aged 40-49 years in good health, CMV-negative, and a related stem cell transplant donor. The CDR3 region has the DNA TGTGCCAGCAGCCCAGGGTGGGGGGAGGCAATCTACAATGAGCAGTTCTTC. It translates to CASSPGWGEAIYNEQFF.